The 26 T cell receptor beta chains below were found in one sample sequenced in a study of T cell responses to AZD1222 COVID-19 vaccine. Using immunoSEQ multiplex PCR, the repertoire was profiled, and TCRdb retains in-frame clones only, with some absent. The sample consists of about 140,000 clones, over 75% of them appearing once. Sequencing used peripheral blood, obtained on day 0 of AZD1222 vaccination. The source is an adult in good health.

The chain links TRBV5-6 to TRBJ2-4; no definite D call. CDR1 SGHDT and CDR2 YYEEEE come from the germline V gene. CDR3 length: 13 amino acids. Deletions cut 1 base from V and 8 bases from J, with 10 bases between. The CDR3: CASSLRNEDIQYF. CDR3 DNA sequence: TGTGCCAGCAGCTTGCGGAACGAGGACATTCAGTACTTC.

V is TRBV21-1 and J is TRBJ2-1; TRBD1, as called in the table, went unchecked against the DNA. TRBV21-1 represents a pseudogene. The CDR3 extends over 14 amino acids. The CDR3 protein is CASSPWACRDEQFF. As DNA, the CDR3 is TGTGCCAGCAGCCCTTGGGCCTGTAGAGATGAGCAGTTCTTC.

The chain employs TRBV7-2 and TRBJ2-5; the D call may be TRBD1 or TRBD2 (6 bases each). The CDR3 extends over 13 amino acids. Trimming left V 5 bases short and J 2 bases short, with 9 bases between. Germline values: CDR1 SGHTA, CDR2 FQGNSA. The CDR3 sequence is CASSKGGQETQYF. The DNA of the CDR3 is TGTGCCAGCAGCAAGGGGGGACAAGAGACCCAGTACTTC.

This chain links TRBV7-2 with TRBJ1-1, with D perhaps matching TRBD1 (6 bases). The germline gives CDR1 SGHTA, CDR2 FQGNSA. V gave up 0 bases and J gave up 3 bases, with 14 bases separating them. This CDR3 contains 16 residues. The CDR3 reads CASSLAHQGTDTEAFF. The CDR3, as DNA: TGTGCCAGCAGCTTAGCGCATCAGGGGACGGACACTGAAGCTTTCTTT.

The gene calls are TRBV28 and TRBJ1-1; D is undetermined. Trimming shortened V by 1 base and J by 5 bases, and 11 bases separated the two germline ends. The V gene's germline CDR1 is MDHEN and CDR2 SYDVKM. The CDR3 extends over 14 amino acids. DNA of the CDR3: TGTGCCAGCAGTTTATTAAGTACGAGAACTGAAGCTTTCTTT. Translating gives CASSLLSTRTEAFF.

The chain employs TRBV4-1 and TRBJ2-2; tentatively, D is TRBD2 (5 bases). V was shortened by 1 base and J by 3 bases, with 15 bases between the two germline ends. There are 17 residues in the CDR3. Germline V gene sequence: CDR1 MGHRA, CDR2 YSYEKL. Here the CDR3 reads CASSQGLTLEDTGELFF. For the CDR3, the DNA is TGCGCCAGCAGCCAAGGGTTAACTTTGGAGGACACCGGGGAGCTGTTTTTT.

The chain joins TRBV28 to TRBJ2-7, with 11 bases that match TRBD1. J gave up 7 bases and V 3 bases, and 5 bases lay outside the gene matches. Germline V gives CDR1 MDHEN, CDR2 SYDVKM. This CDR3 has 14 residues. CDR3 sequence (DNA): TGTGCCAGCAGTTTGGGGACAGGGGGTAAGGAGCAGTACTTC. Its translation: CASSLGTGGKEQYF.

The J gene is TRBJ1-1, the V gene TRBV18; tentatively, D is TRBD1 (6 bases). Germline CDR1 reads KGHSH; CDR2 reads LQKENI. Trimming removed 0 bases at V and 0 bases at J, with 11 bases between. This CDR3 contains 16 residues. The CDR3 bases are TGTGCCAGCTCACCACCCCCGGGGGCTATGAACACTGAAGCTTTCTTT. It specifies CASSPPPGAMNTEAFF.

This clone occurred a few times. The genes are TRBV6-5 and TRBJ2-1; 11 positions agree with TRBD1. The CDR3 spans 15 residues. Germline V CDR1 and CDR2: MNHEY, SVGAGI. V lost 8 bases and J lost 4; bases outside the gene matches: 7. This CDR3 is CASEKGTGGYNEQFF. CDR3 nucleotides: TGTGCCAGCGAGAAAGGGACAGGGGGTTACAATGAGCAGTTCTTC.

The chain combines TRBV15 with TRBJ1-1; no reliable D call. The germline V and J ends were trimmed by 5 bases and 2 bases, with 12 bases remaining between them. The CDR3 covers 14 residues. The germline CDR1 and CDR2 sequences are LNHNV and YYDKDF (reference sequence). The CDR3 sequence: CATSARVGNTEAFF. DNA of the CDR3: TGTGCCACCAGCGCTAGGGTAGGAAACACTGAAGCTTTCTTT.

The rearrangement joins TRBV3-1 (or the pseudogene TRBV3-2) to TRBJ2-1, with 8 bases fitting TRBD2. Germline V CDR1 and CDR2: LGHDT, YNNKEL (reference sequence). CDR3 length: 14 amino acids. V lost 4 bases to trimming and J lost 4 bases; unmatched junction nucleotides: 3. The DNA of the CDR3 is TGTGCCAGCAGCCCTCCTAGCGGGTACAATGAGCAGTTCTTC. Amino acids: CASSPPSGYNEQFF.

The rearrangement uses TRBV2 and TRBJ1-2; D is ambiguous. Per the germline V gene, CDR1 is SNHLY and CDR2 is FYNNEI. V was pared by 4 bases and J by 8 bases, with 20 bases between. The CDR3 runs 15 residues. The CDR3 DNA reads TGTGCCAGCAGTGGTGAGTCATTGACTCTAAGAGGCTACACCTTC. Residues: CASSGESLTLRGYTF.

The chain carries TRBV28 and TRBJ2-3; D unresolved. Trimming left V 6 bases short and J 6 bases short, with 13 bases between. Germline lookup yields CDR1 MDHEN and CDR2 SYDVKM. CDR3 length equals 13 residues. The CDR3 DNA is TGTGCCAGCAGCCCTGACGTAGGCGATACGCAGTATTTT. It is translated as CASSPDVGDTQYF. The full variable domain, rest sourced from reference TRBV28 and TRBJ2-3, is DVKVTQSSRYLVKRTGEKVFLECVQDMDHENMFWYRQDPGLGLRLIYFSYDVKMKEKGDIPEGYSVSREKKERFSLILESASTNQTSMYLCASSPDVGDTQYFGPGTRLTVL.

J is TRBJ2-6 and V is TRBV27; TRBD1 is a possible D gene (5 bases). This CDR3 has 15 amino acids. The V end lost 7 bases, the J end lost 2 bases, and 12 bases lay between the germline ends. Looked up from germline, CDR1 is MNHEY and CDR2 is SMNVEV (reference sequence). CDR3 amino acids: CASTSGSAGANVLTF. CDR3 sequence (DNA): TGTGCCAGCACCTCAGGGTCAGCTGGGGCCAACGTCCTGACTTTC. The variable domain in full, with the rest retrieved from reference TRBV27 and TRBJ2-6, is EAQVTQNPRYLITVTGKKLTVTCSQNMNHEYMSWYRQDPGLGLRQIYYSMNVEVTDKGDVPEGYKVSRKEKRNFPLILESPSPNQTSLYFCASTSGSAGANVLTFGAGSRLTVL.

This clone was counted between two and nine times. The CDR3 is CASSYVDNYGYTF. In nucleotides, the CDR3 is TGTGCCAGCAGTTACGTGGACAACTATGGCTACACCTTC. The chain combines TRBV6-6 with TRBJ1-2; D ambiguous. Germline V gives CDR1 MNHNY, CDR2 SVGAGI (reference sequence). Trimming removed 2 bases from V and 2 bases from J, with 6 bases in between. The CDR3 sequence is 13 residues long.

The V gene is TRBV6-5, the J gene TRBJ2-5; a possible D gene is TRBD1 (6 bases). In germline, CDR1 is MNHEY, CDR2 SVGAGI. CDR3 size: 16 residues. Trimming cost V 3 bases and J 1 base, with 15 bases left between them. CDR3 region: CASSYGPGAFQETQYF. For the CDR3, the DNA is TGTGCCAGCAGTTATGGCCCAGGGGCCTTCCAAGAGACCCAGTACTTC.

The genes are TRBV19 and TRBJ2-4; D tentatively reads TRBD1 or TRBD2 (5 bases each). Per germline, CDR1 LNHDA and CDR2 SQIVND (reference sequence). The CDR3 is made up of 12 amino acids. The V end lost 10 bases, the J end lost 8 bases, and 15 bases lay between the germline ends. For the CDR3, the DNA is TGTGCCATTGGTCCCCAGGGAGACATTCAGTACTTC. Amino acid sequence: CAIGPQGDIQYF.

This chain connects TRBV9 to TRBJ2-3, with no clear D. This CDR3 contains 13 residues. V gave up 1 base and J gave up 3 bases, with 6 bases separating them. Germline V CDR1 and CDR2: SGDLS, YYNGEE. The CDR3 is CASSVIDTDTQYF. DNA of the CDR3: TGTGCCAGCAGCGTAATAGATACAGATACGCAGTATTTT.

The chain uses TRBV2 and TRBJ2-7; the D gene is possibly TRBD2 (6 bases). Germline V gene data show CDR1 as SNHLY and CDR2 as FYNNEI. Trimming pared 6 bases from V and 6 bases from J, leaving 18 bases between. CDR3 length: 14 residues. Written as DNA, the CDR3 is TGTGCCAGCAGCGATAGCGGTCTGAGGGGCGAGCAGTACTTC. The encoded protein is CASSDSGLRGEQYF.

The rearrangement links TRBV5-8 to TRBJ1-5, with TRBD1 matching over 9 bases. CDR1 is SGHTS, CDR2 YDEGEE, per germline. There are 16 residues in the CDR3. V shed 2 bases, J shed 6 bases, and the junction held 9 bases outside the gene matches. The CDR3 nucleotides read TGTGCCAGCAGCTTAAAACAGGGGGCCGAGAGTCAGCCCCAGCATTTT. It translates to CASSLKQGAESQPQHF.

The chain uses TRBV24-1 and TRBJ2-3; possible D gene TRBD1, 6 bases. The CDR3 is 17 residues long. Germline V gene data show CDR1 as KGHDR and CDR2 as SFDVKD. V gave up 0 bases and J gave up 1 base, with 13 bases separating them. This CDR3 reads CATSDLQGRSGTDTQYF. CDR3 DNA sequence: TGTGCCACCAGTGATTTGCAGGGGCGGAGCGGCACAGATACGCAGTATTTT.

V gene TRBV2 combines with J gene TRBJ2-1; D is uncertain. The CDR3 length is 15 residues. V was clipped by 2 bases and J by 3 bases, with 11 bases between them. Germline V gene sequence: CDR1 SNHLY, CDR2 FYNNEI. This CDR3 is CASSEPPGLYNEQFF. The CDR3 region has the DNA TGTGCCAGCAGTGAACCCCCAGGCCTCTACAATGAGCAGTTCTTC.

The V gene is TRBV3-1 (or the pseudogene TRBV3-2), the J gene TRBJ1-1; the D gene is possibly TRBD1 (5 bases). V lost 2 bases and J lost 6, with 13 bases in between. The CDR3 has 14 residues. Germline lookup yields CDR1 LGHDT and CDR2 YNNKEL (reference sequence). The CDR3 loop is CASSQRGIGAEAFF. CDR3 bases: TGTGCCAGCAGCCAAAGGGGAATAGGGGCTGAAGCTTTCTTT.

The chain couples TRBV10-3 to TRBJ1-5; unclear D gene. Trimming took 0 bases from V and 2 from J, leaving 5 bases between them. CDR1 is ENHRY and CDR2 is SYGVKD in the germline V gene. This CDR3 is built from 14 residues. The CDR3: CAISESGGNQPQHF. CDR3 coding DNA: TGTGCCATCAGTGAGTCTGGGGGCAATCAGCCCCAGCATTTT.

CDR3 in amino acids: CASSTSTRAFF. The CDR3 bases are TGTGCCAGTAGTACTTCGACCCGGGCTTTCTTT. The V gene is TRBV19, the J gene TRBJ1-1; D uncertain. Trimming cost V 4 bases and J 11 bases, with 11 bases left between them. CDR1 LNHDA and CDR2 SQIVND come from the germline V gene (reference sequence). This CDR3 is built from 11 residues.

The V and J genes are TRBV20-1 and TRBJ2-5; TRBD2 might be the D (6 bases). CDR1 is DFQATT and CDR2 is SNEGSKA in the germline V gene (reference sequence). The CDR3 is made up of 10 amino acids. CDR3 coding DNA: TGCGGCGGGGCCCAAGAGACCCAGTACTTC. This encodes CGGAQETQYF.